This T cell receptor (beta chain) came from a study of cytomegalovirus exposure and HLA in healthy donors. About this clone: Its target is unknown.

Study-level findings and limits: The classifier was said to identify cytomegalovirus status with high specificity and sensitivity.

It was the roughly 120-subject validation cohort, separate from the approximately 620-subject first cohort, to which the donors belonged. Measured with immunoSEQ multiplex PCR; TCRdb has only the in-frame clones, and not every one. The sample shows some 110,000 clones, about nine tenths of them seen only once. CDR3 length: 19 amino acids. Germline CDR1 and CDR2: MDHEN and SYDVKM. V dropped 7 bases and J dropped 1; count of bases not matched to a gene: 11. The clonotype was recovered from a woman in her late teens or twenties in good health and CMV-seropositive. The genes are TRBV28 and TRBJ2-2; 14 bases are shared with TRBD2. Specimen: PBMCs. This CDR3 is CASILTPGTSGGNTGELFF. CDR3 DNA: TGTGCCAGCATTCTCACCCCCGGGACTAGCGGGGGGAACACCGGGGAGCTGTTTTTT.